This entry lists 24 T cell receptor beta chains sequenced from one sample in a study of T cells in Graves' hyperthyroidism and ophthalmopathy. What was amplified from RNA transcripts were TCR beta CDR3 regions. During a first-round RT-PCR of the TCR CDR3, the HTBI primer set was used. TCRdb redid the calling of the multiplex PCR reads with MiXCR, one entry per CDR3 protein. The table lists hundreds of thousands of distinct CDR3 sequences, roughly 45% of them singletons. Sequencing was performed on peripheral blood or thyroid tissue (not recorded which). The receptors were gathered from an adult man with Graves' disease, either hyperthyroidism or ophthalmopathy (not recorded which).

This clonotype showed up many times. V gene TRBV7-6 combines with J gene TRBJ1-5, with D possibly TRBD1 on 5 matching bases. In germline, CDR1 is SGHVS, CDR2 FNYEAQ. The V gene lost 2 bases and the J gene lost 7 bases, with 21 bases spanning the gap. This CDR3 has 17 residues. As DNA, the CDR3 is TGTGCCAGCAGCTTATTTGCAGGGAGTATAGCAGGACAGCCCCAGCATTTT. Encoded protein: CASSLFAGSIAGQPQHF. Using reference TRBV7-6 and TRBJ1-5 for the parts outside the CDR3, the full variable domain is GAGVSQSPRYKVTKRGQDVALRCDPISGHVSLYWYRQALGQGPEFLTYFNYEAQQDKSGLPNDRFSAERPEGSISTLTIQRTEQRDSAMYRCASSLFAGSIAGQPQHFGDGTRLSIL.

V is TRBV2 and J is TRBJ2-5; 9 bases agree with TRBD1. The CDR3 runs to 14 residues. Germline values: CDR1 SNHLY, CDR2 FYNNEI. With 8 bases clipped from V and 2 bases from J, the junction kept 6 bases outside the gene matches. In DNA form, the CDR3 reads TGTGCCAGCCAGGACAGGGGTAGGCAAGAGACCCAGTACTTC. It specifies CASQDRGRQETQYF.

This rearrangement joins TRBV7-9 to TRBJ1-2; a weak D match, TRBD1 (6 bases). Germline loops: CDR1 SEHNR, CDR2 FQNEAQ (reference sequence). Trimming removed 5 bases from V and 6 bases from J, with 19 bases in between. The CDR3 is 15 amino acids. In DNA form, the CDR3 reads TGTGCCAGCAGCCAAGCAGGGGAATGGATTAATGGCTACACCTTC. Its translation: CASSQAGEWINGYTF.

The table lists this clonotype with a few counts. This chain joins TRBV20-1 and TRBJ1-6, with 7 bases identical to TRBD1. Germline V CDR1 and CDR2: DFQATT, SNEGSKA (reference sequence). V lost 6 bases, J lost 7 bases, and 12 bases stayed unmatched. This CDR3 has 15 residues. CDR3 DNA sequence: TGCAGTGCGAACCACCGGGACAGACCCAATTCACCCCTCCACTTT. Amino acid sequence: CSANHRDRPNSPLHF.

The chain couples TRBV20-1 to TRBJ1-3; D might be TRBD1 (5 bases). The CDR3 loop spans 10 amino acids. The germline gives CDR1 DFQATT, CDR2 SNEGSKA (reference sequence). Trimming removed 6 bases from V and 8 bases from J, with 8 bases in between. The CDR3 here is CSAGGDTIYF. The CDR3 DNA reads as TGCAGTGCCGGGGGGGACACCATATATTTT.

With regard to this clonotype: Germline and junction disagree at one end, which may indicate a read error. The chain employs TRBV5-5 and TRBJ2-5, with 8 bases identical to TRBD1. CDR1 is SGHKS and CDR2 is YYEKEE in the germline V gene (reference sequence). The CDR3 covers 16 residues. CDR3 in amino acids: CASSSATGAQGETQYF. The CDR3 region has the DNA TGCGCCAGCAGCTCTGCGACAGGGGCTCAGGGTGAGACCCAGTACTTC.

This chain joins TRBV7-2 and TRBJ1-2; no definite D call. Trimming left V 5 bases short and J 5 bases short, with 15 bases between. Germline assignment: CDR1 SGHTA and CDR2 FQGNSA. The CDR3 runs 14 residues. The DNA for the CDR3 is TGTGCCAGCAGCCCAACCGGACGGAGTTATGGCTACACCTTC. Encoded protein: CASSPTGRSYGYTF. Filled out from reference TRBV7-2 and TRBJ1-2, the complete variable domain reads GAGVSQSPSNKVTEKGKDVELRCDPISGHTALYWYRQSLGQGLEFLIYFQGNSAPDKSGLPSDRFSAERTGGSVSTLTIQRTQQEDSAVYLCASSPTGRSYGYTFGSGTRLTVV.

This clonotype was detected once. The chain recombines TRBV2 with TRBJ1-2; TRBD1 agrees at 8 bases. The CDR3 contains 12 residues. The V and J ends lost 11 bases and 8 bases, in that order; junction bases with no gene match: 10. Germline CDR1 SNHLY, CDR2 FYNNEI. CDR3 residues: CALRTGLGGYTF. CDR3 DNA sequence: TGTGCCCTCCGGACAGGGCTGGGCGGCTACACCTTC.

The chain recombines TRBV10-2 with TRBJ1-3, with a possible D match to TRBD1 (5 bases). The germline gives CDR1 WSHSY, CDR2 SAAADI. The ends were cut back, 6 bases at V and 0 bases at J, with 18 bases in the middle. The CDR3 contains 17 residues. As DNA, the CDR3 is TGCGCCAGCAGCCAAGATCGGGCAGGGCACTCTGGAAACACCATATATTTT. Its protein is CASSQDRAGHSGNTIYF.

The table lists this clonotype with many counts. This CDR3 is CASSYRSGRLNTEAFF. CDR3 coding DNA: TGCGCCAGCAGCTATCGGAGTGGACGGCTGAACACTGAAGCTTTCTTT. The rearrangement uses TRBV5-1 and TRBJ1-1; D gene uncertain. Germline CDR1 reads SGHRS; CDR2 reads YFSETQ. CDR3 length: 16 residues. Trimming stripped 3 bases from V and 0 bases from J, with 15 bases between.

The V call is TRBV29-1, the J call TRBJ1-1; 12 nucleotides align to TRBD1. The germline CDR1 and CDR2 sequences are SQVTM and ANQGSEA. V trimming: 5 bases; J trimming: 1 base; junction bases outside the gene matches: 2. The CDR3 covers 14 residues. The CDR3 protein is CSVRDRGRNTEAFF. CDR3 nucleotides: TGCAGCGTTAGGGACAGGGGGCGGAACACTGAAGCTTTCTTT.

Notes on this clonotype: Just one base apart from a much larger clone, this may be a read error. V gene TRBV7-9 combines with J gene TRBJ1-1; 7 bases fit TRBD1. V shed 10 bases, J shed 8 bases, and the junction held 16 bases outside the gene matches. Germline CDR1 reads SEHNR; CDR2 reads FQNEAQ (reference sequence). The CDR3 sequence is 14 residues long. The CDR3 DNA sequence: TGTGCCATCAGTCCCGACAGGGCGCCGAGCGAAGCTTTCTTT. Its translation: CAISPDRAPSEAFF.

This clonotype occurred many times. The chain employs TRBV7-9 and TRBJ1-2; D ambiguous. Trimming pared 1 base from V and 6 bases from J, leaving 6 bases between. The V gene's germline CDR1 is SEHNR and CDR2 FQNEAQ (reference sequence). The CDR3 is made up of 12 amino acids. Here the CDR3 reads CASSLDGDGYTF. CDR3 DNA: TGTGCCAGCAGCTTAGACGGGGATGGCTACACCTTC.

This sequence joins TRBV12-3 or TRBV12-4 and TRBJ1-2; D might be TRBD1 (6 bases). V dropped 5 bases and J dropped 0 bases, with 10 bases sitting between them. The CDR3 loop spans 14 amino acids. CDR3 sequence: CASSETGPNYGYTF. The CDR3 DNA reads TGTGCCAGCAGTGAGACAGGACCTAACTATGGCTACACCTTC.

This clonotype was found many times. V and J are TRBV2 and TRBJ1-6, with 7 bases aligning to TRBD1. The junction had 7 bases not matched to a gene; V was cut back by 7 bases and J by 1 base. The CDR3 covers 16 residues. Germline CDR1 and CDR2: SNHLY and FYNNEI. CDR3 sequence reads: CASTRQGSSYNSPLHF. In DNA form, the CDR3 reads TGTGCCAGCACTCGACAGGGTTCTTCCTATAATTCACCCCTCCACTTT.

This clonotype occurred once. A much more abundant neighbour one base away suggests this may be a read error. The chain combines TRBV29-1 with TRBJ1-2; possible D gene TRBD1, 5 bases. The CDR3 sequence is 14 residues long. V lost 3 bases, J lost 8 bases, and 19 bases lay in between. CDR1 SQVTM and CDR2 ANQGSEA come from the germline V gene. The CDR3 DNA follows: TGCAGCGTTGACGAGAGCCGGGGGGGGAACGGCTACACCTTC. Its translation: CSVDESRGGNGYTF.

Comments on this clonotype: A read error is possible here, since a much larger clone lies one base away. The V call is TRBV2, the J call TRBJ2-5, with D perhaps matching TRBD1 (5 bases). CDR1 and CDR2 (germline): SNHLY, FYNNEI. This CDR3 is built from 15 residues. The CDR3 loop reads CASSRGQVEQEAQYF. The CDR3 nucleotides read TGTGCCAGCAGTAGGGGTCAGGTAGAACAAGAGGCCCAGTACTTC.

This clonotype was seen only a few times. The chain uses TRBV20-1 and TRBJ1-2; D not resolved. The CDR3 runs to 13 residues. Deletions cut 1 base from V and 8 bases from J, with 14 bases between. CDR1 DFQATT and CDR2 SNEGSKA come from the germline V gene (reference sequence). The CDR3 loop is CSARAIRTSGYTF. In DNA, the CDR3 is TGCAGTGCTAGAGCGATCAGGACCTCCGGCTACACCTTC.

This chain connects TRBV2 to TRBJ1-5, with D maybe TRBD1 (5 bases). In germline, CDR1 is SNHLY, CDR2 FYNNEI. The CDR3 length is 14 residues. V was pared by 5 bases and J by 5 bases, with 13 bases between. CDR3 protein: CASSLWTGDQPQHF. For the CDR3, the DNA is TGTGCCAGCAGTTTATGGACGGGGGATCAGCCCCAGCATTTT.

The chain is built from TRBV24-1 and TRBJ2-2, with TRBD2 identical over 7 bases. From germline, CDR1 is KGHDR and CDR2 SFDVKD. V was pared by 9 bases and J by 3 bases, with 3 bases of the junction left unmatched. This CDR3 is 13 amino acids long. CDR3 coding DNA: TGTGCCACCGGGAGGGGACACACCGGGGAGCTGTTTTTT. Translated, it gives CATGRGHTGELFF.

A word on this clonotype: A much more abundant neighbour one base away suggests this may be a read error. The chain employs TRBV7-2 and TRBJ1-3; D ambiguous. This CDR3 has 16 residues. Trimming removed 6 bases from V and 1 base from J, with 16 bases in between. Germline assignment: CDR1 SGHTA and CDR2 FQGNSA. Here the CDR3 DNA reads TGTGCCAGCAGACAAACGCAATTACGTTCTGGAAACACCATATATTTT. It specifies CASRQTQLRSGNTIYF.

This clonotype appeared a few times. This chain joins TRBV20-1 and TRBJ1-2; TRBD1 agrees at 12 bases. Germline values: CDR1 DFQATT, CDR2 SNEGSKA (reference sequence). The CDR3 sequence is 15 residues long. The ends lost 0 bases at V and 7 bases at J; junction bases unmatched: 6. CDR3 protein: CSARDPGQGAVGYTF. The CDR3 nucleotides read TGCAGTGCTAGAGATCCGGGACAGGGGGCGGTTGGCTACACCTTC.

The chain is built from TRBV7-8 and TRBJ2-2; D may be TRBD2 (5 bases). The CDR3 has 14 amino acids. V lost 5 bases and J 8 bases, leaving 15 bases between the germline ends. Germline V gives CDR1 SGHVS, CDR2 FQNEAQ. The CDR3 protein is CASSLSPAAGELFF. The CDR3 DNA is TGTGCCAGCAGCCTAAGCCCAGCGGCGGGGGAGCTGTTTTTT.

This clonotype was detected many times. The genes are TRBV6-5 and TRBJ1-5, with 9 nucleotides matching TRBD1. CDR1 is MNHEY, CDR2 SVGAGI, per germline. Germline trimming cut 7 bases from V and 2 bases from J; bases unmatched to any gene: 6. The CDR3 contains 15 residues. The CDR3 nucleotides are TGTGCCAGCACCCGGACAGGGGAAGGCAATCAGCCCCAGCATTTT. It is translated as CASTRTGEGNQPQHF.